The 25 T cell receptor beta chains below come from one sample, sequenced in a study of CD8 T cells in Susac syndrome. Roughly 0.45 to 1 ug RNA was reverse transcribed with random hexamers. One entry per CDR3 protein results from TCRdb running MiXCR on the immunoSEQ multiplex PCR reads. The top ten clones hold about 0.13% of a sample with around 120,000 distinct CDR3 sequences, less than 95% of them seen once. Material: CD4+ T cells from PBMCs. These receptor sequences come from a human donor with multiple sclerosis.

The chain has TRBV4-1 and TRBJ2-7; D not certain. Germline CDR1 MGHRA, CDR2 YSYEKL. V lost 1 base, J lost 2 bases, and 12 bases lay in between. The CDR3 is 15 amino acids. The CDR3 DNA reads TGCGCCAGCAGCCAAGGGGTCCGCTCCCCCTACGAGCAGTACTTC. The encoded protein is CASSQGVRSPYEQYF.

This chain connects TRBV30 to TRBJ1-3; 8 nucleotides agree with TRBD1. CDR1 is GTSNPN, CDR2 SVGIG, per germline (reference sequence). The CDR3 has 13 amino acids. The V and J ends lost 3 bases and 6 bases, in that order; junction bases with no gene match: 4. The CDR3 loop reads CAWSTGGSNTIYF. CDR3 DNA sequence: TGTGCCTGGAGCACAGGGGGATCAAACACCATATATTTT. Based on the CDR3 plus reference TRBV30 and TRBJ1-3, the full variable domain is SQTIHQWPATLVQPVGSPLSLECTVEGTSNPNLYWYRQAAGRGLQLLFYSVGIGQISSEVPQNLSASRPQDRQFILSSKKLLLSDSGFYLCAWSTGGSNTIYFGEGSWLTVV.

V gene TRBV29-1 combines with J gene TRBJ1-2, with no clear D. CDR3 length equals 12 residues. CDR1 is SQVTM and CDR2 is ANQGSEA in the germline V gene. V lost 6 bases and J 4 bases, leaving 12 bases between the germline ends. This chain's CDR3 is CSVGLEAYGYTF. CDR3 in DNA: TGCAGCGTAGGCCTCGAGGCCTATGGCTACACCTTC.

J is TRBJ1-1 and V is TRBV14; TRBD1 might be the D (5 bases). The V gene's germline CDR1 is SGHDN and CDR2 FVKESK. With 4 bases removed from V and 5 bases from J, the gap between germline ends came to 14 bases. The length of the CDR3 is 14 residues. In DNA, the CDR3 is TGTGCCAGCAGCCTTATCGCGGGGGGGACTGAAGCTTTCTTT. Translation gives CASSLIAGGTEAFF.

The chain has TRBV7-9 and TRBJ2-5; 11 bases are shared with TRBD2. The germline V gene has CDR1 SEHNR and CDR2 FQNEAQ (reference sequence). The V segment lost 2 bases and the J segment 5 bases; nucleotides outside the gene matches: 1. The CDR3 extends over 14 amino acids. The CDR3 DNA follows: TGTGCCAGCAGCTTAACTAGCGGGAGTGAGACCCAGTACTTC. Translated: CASSLTSGSETQYF. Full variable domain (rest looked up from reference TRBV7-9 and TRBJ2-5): DTGVSQNPRHKITKRGQNVTFRCDPISEHNRLYWYRQTLGQGPEFLTYFQNEAQLEKSRLLSDRFSAERPKGSFSTLEIQRTEQGDSAMYLCASSLTSGSETQYFGPGTRLLVL.

CDR3 coding DNA: TGTGCCAGCAGTGTATTAAGGAGTGGCTACACCTTC. This sequence encodes CASSVLRSGYTF. This chain connects TRBV12-3 or TRBV12-4 to TRBJ1-2; D uncertain. CDR3 length equals 12 residues. Trimming removed 5 bases from V and 7 bases from J, with 11 bases in between.

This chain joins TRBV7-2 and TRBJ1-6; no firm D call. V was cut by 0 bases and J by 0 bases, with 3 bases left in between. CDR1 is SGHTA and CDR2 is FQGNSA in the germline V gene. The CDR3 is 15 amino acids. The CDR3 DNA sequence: TGTGCCAGCAGCTTAGCACCCTCCTATAATTCACCCCTCCACTTT. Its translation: CASSLAPSYNSPLHF. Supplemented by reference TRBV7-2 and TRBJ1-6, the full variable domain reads GAGVSQSPSNKVTEKGKDVELRCDPISGHTALYWYRQSLGQGLEFLIYFQGNSAPDKSGLPSDRFSAERTGGSVSTLTIQRTQQEDSAVYLCASSLAPSYNSPLHFGNGTRLTVT.

CDR3 nucleotides: TGTGCCAGCAGCTTTTTTAAGAGCTCCTACAATGAGCAGTTCTTC. As protein: CASSFFKSSYNEQFF. J is TRBJ2-1 and V is TRBV7-2, with D uncertain. The V end was cut by 3 bases, the J end by 0 bases, with 9 bases between. Germline-derived CDR1 and CDR2 are SGHTA and FQGNSA. The CDR3 consists of 15 residues. The full variable domain, completed using reference TRBV7-2 and TRBJ2-1, is GAGVSQSPSNKVTEKGKDVELRCDPISGHTALYWYRQSLGQGLEFLIYFQGNSAPDKSGLPSDRFSAERTGGSVSTLTIQRTQQEDSAVYLCASSFFKSSYNEQFFGPGTRLTVL.

As DNA, the CDR3 is TGCAGTGCATCGACGGGTCCCCGGCAGCAGTTCTTC. The encoded protein is CSASTGPRQQFF. The rearrangement uses TRBV20-1 and TRBJ2-1; D is unresolved. V dropped 6 bases and J dropped 11 bases, with 17 bases sitting between them. Germline lookup yields CDR1 DFQATT and CDR2 SNEGSKA (reference sequence). This CDR3 comprises 12 residues.

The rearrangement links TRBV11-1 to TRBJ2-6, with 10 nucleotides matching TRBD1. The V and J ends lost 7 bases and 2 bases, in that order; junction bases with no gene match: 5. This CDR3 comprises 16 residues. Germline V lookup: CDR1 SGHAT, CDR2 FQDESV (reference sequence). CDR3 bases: TGTGCCAGCACCTGGACAGGGGGAACTGGGGCCAACGTCCTGACTTTC. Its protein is CASTWTGGTGANVLTF.

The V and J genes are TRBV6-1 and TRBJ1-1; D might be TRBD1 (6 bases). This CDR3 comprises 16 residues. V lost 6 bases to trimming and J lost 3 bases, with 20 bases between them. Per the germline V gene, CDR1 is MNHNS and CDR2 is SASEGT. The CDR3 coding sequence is TGTGCCAGCAGCGCCCACCAGGGGCGCCGGGACACTGAAGCTTTCTTT. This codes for CASSAHQGRRDTEAFF.

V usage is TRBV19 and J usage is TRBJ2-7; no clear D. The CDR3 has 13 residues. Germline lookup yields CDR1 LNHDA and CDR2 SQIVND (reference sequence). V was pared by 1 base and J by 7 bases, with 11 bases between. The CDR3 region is CASSIVPLLEQYF. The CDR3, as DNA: TGTGCCAGTAGTATAGTCCCCCTCTTGGAGCAGTACTTC.

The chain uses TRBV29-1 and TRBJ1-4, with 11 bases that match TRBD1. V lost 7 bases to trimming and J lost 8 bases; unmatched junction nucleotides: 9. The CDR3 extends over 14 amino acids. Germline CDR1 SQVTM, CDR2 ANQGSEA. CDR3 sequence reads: CSGTGTGGSEKLFF. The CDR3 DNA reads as TGCAGCGGGACCGGGACAGGGGGTTCAGAAAAACTGTTTTTT.

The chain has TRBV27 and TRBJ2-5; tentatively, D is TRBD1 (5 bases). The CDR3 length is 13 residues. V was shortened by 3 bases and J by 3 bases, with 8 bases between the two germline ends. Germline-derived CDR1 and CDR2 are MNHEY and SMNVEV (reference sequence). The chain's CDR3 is CASSFAGKETQYF. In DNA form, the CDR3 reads TGTGCCAGCAGTTTTGCAGGGAAAGAGACCCAGTACTTC.

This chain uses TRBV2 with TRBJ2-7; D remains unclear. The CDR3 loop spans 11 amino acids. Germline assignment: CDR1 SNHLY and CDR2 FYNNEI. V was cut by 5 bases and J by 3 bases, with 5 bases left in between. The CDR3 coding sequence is TGTGCCAGCAGTCCGATCTACGAGCAGTACTTC. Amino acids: CASSPIYEQYF.

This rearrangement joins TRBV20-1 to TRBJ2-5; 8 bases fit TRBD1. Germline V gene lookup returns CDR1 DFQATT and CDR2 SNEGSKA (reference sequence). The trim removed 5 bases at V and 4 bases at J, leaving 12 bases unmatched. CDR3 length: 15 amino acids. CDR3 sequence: CSAFQPGTGGETQYF. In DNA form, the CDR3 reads TGCAGTGCTTTTCAACCCGGAACAGGGGGAGAGACCCAGTACTTC.

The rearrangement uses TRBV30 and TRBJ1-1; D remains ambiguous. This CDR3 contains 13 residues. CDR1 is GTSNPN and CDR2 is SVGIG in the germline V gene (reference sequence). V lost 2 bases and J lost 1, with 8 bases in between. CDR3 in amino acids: CAWSLRTNTEAFF. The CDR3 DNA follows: TGTGCCTGGAGTCTCAGGACGAACACTGAAGCTTTCTTT.

CDR3 DNA: TGCGCCAGCAGCCCCCAAACAGGGGGCTCCTATAATTCACCCCTCCACTTT. As protein: CASSPQTGGSYNSPLHF. The chain is built from TRBV4-3 and TRBJ1-6; 8 bases fit TRBD1. The CDR3 totals 17 residues. Germline lookup yields CDR1 LGHNA and CDR2 YSLEER. V lost 4 bases and J lost 0; bases outside the gene matches: 5.

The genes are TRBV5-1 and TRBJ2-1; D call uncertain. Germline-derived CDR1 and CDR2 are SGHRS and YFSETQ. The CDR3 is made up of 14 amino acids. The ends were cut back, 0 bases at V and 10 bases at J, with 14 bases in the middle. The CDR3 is CASSLATNPGEQFF. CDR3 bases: TGCGCCAGCAGCTTGGCCACTAATCCCGGGGAGCAGTTCTTC.

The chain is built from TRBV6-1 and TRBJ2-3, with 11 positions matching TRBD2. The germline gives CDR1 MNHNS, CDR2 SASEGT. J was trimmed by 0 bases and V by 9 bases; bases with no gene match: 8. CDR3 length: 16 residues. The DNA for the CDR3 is TGTGCCAGTACTAGCGGGGGAATGGGAAGCACAGATACGCAGTATTTT. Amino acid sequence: CASTSGGMGSTDTQYF.

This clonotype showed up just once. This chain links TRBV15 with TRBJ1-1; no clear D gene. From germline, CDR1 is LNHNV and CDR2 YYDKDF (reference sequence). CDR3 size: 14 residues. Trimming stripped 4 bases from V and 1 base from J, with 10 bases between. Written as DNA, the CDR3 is TGTGCCACCAGCAAGGGTAGCCCGAACACTGAAGCTTTCTTT. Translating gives CATSKGSPNTEAFF.

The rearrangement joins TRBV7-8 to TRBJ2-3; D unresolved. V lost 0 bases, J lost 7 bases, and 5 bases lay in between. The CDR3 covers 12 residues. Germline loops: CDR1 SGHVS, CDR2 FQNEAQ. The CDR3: CASSLAIHTQYF. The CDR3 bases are TGTGCCAGCAGCTTAGCCATTCATACGCAGTATTTT.

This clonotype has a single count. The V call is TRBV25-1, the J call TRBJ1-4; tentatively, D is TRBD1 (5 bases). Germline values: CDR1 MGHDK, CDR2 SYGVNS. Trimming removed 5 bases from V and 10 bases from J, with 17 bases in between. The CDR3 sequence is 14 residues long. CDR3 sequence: CASSLRDQGVKLFF. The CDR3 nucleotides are TGTGCCAGCAGTCTCCGGGACCAGGGCGTAAAACTGTTTTTT.

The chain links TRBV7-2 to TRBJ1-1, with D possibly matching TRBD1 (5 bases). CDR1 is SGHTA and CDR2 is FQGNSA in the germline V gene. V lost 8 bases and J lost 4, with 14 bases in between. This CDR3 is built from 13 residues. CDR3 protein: CASPDGAATEAFF. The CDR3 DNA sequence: TGTGCCAGCCCTGACGGGGCGGCCACTGAAGCTTTCTTT.

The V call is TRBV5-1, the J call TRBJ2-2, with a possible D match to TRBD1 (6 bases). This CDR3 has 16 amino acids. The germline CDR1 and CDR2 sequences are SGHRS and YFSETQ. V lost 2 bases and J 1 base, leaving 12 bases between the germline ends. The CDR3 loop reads CASSFADSLNTGELFF. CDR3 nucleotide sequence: TGCGCCAGCAGCTTCGCGGACAGCTTGAACACCGGGGAGCTGTTTTTT.